This T cell receptor beta chain was retrieved from a study of T cells in Graves' hyperthyroidism and ophthalmopathy (dated by TCRdb to 2018 to 2020). Regarding the complete study: Peripheral blood samples were taken at the time of initial diagnosis, prior to any treatment. To identify TCR V-J signatures that set the groups apart, the researchers used a discovery cohort of 95 to 100 patients, made up of 43 with Graves' ophthalmopathy and some 60 with stable Graves' hyperthyroidism. Prospective prediction of ophthalmopathy was tested in an independent validation cohort of approximately 18 hyperthyroidism patients and 17 patients who later progressed to ophthalmopathy. The 80 to 100 discovery patients were randomly divided into training and test sets at a 7:3 ratio. Once sampling was done, hyperthyroidism patients were given methimazole at a starting dose of 30 mg daily, whereas ophthalmopathy patients were given high-dose intravenous methylprednisolone. The paper describes TCR Vbeta CDR3 sequencing of about 140 peripheral blood samples, made up of 43 ophthalmopathy patients, some 76 hyperthyroidism patients and roughly 17 progressor patients. In addition, the study compared T-cell repertoires in thyroid tissue and in blood from about six Graves' hyperthyroidism patients. Summary of the overall study and its limitations: In validation, the model predicted progression to ophthalmopathy with over 60% sensitivity and approximately 78% specificity, a median of about 6.7 months before onset. A 13 V-J signature model separated ophthalmopathy from stable hyperthyroidism, with approximately 87% sensitivity and 81.08% specificity in cross-validation and 80%/75% in testing. Most expanded thyroid clonotypes (frequency above 0.001) were also detected in blood, suggesting blood repertoires may reflect thyroid immune responses. Sample size was not statistically predetermined, and investigators were not blinded to group allocation.

Comments on this clonotype: Its antigen specificity is not known. Base-call qualities are not available, and no considerably larger clone is one nucleotide away.

Stable Graves' hyperthyroidism was defined as the absence of progression to ophthalmopathy over 18 months of follow-up. Hyperthyroidism patients were newly diagnosed, had a disease duration of under 2 months, and were aged 18 to 65 years. Patients with uncontrolled infections, other autoimmune diseases, pregnancy or lactation were excluded. Diagnoses were based on clinical symptoms, serum thyroxine and TRAb, thyroid ultrasound and orbital computed tomography. Ficoll-Paque density gradient centrifugation was used to isolate PBMCs from around 9.1 ml of fresh peripheral blood. Trizol reagent was used to extract total RNA, and RNA quality was then checked on an Agilent 2100 Bioanalyzer. Amplification of TCR beta CDR3 regions was carried out from RNA transcripts. The TCR CDR3 was subjected to a first round of RT-PCR using the HTBI primer set and the Qiagen OneStep RT-PCR kit. The libraries were constructed in a second round of multiplex PCR and then size-selected and purified. Sequencing of the libraries was done on an Illumina HiSeq2000 using paired-end 100 bp reads. The study's own analysis went as follows. SOAPnuke was used to process the raw data, removing reads that contained adapters or uncalled bases, had a mean Phred below 15, or lacked an exact match to the constant primer or identifier. High-quality paired reads were merged with COPE v1.2.5, and unique nucleotide sequences were defined as clonotypes. MiTCR v1.1 was used to align the clonotypes against IMGT TRBV, TRBD and TRBJ reference segments. Analysis was restricted to V-J combinations with a frequency above 0.0001, which covered just over 98% of repertoires. A TCS score was defined as the ratio of F50 (clonal expansion) to E x V (chaos), with BLOSUM62-based TCRdist applied between CDR3 peptides within each V-J. Welch's t-statistics and random forest reduced roughly 530 V-J features to about 12, which were used in a naive Bayes classifier (R e1071). TCRdb reran the public reads through fastp at Q25 and MiXCR, keeping productive beta chains. Entries are consolidated by CDR3 protein sequence, retaining the most common genes and DNA. Clone size and V and J calls follow TCRdb, not the original study. For this sample the table gives nearly 110,000 distinct CDR3 sequences, of which 15% to 20% were detected only once. About 42% of the sample is held by the ten biggest clonotypes.

V is shortened by 5 bases, J by 0 bases, and the region joining them spans 27 bases. CDR1 and CDR2, per the germline V gene (reference sequence), are SEHNR and FQNEAQ. Inclusive of the bounding cysteine and phenylalanine, the CDR3 is 20 residues long. Only CDR3 DNA remains: 60 bases, in frame from the first base. The TCR was taken from a woman aged 50 to 60 with Graves' hyperthyroidism. Recombination joined TRBV7-9 with TRBJ2-3; TRBD2 is possibly the D segment (6 matching bases). Sequencing used blood. The base sequence is TGTGCCAGCAGCCCGCCTGTCCCTAGCGCAGACCGAGATAGCACAGATACGCAGTATTTT. Its translation is CASSPPVPSADRDSTDTQYF.